Below are 5 T cell receptor beta chains sequenced from a single sample in a study of vaccination and CD4 T cells after COVID-19. No cognate antigen is known for these TCRs. At the Johns Hopkins FTIC core, DNA taken from cultured CD4+ T cells was sequenced by way of the Oncomine TCR Beta short-read assay. TCRdb re-called the PCR reads through MiXCR, storing one row per CDR3 protein. The sample lists around 30,000 distinct CDR3 sequences, approximately 40% occurring once. Time point reported: late sampling 161 to 241 days after vaccination in a few convalescent patients. Treatment specified: approximately 11-day PBMC culture with coronavirus spike peptide pools or control peptides (ViraFEST assay). Specimen: CD4+ T cells from blood, cultured in vitro, collected about 7 months after SARS-CoV-2 vaccination. The receptor source for this set is a human donor who had recovered from COVID-19.

This clonotype was seen a single time. Here the CDR3 reads CASSRPTSGRNTDTQYF. The CDR3 DNA sequence: TGTGCCAGCAGTCGACCGACTAGCGGGAGGAATACAGATACGCAGTATTTT. The gene calls are TRBV6-2 or TRBV6-3 and TRBJ2-3; 13 bases line up with TRBD2. The CDR3 has 17 amino acids. Germline CDR1 reads MNHEY; CDR2 reads SVGEGT. V trimming: 5 bases; J trimming: 3 bases; junction bases outside the gene matches: 8.

The chain uses TRBV6-5 and TRBJ2-7; TRBD2 agrees at 9 bases. The CDR3 spans 20 residues. Looked up from germline, CDR1 is MNHEY and CDR2 is SVGAGI. V lost 2 bases and J lost 0; bases outside the gene matches: 17. DNA for the CDR3: TGTGCCAGCAGTTACAGGCGGGGGGGGTACGGGAAGCCCTCCTCCTACGAGCAGTACTTC. Protein sequence: CASSYRRGGYGKPSSYEQYF.

This clonotype came up a few times. The chain links TRBV20-1 to TRBJ2-7, with D perhaps TRBD1 (6 bases). Per germline, CDR1 DFQATT and CDR2 SNEGSKA (reference sequence). This CDR3 comprises 13 residues. Trimming shortened V by 1 base and J by 7 bases, and 14 bases separated the two germline ends. CDR3 sequence reads: CSARAEGHREQYF. Written as DNA, the CDR3 is TGCAGTGCTAGAGCCGAGGGACATAGAGAGCAGTACTTC.

The rearrangement links TRBV20-1 to TRBJ2-1, with D possibly being TRBD2 (6 bases). The germline V and J ends were trimmed by 4 bases and 10 bases, with 14 bases remaining between them. Germline V gene sequence: CDR1 DFQATT, CDR2 SNEGSKA (reference sequence). The CDR3 is 12 amino acids. CDR3 residues: CSANGASAEQFF. The CDR3 DNA reads as TGCAGTGCTAACGGGGCTAGCGCAGAGCAGTTCTTC.

This clonotype was counted a few times. This chain joins TRBV20-1 and TRBJ2-7, with TRBD2 matching over 12 bases. Germline V lookup: CDR1 DFQATT, CDR2 SNEGSKA (reference sequence). This CDR3 region has 15 residues. With 3 bases clipped from V and 6 bases from J, the junction kept 9 bases outside the gene matches. In DNA form, the CDR3 reads TGCAGTGCTAGGAGGGCTAGCGGGAGGGAATCCGAGCAGTACTTC. Translation: CSARRASGRESEQYF.